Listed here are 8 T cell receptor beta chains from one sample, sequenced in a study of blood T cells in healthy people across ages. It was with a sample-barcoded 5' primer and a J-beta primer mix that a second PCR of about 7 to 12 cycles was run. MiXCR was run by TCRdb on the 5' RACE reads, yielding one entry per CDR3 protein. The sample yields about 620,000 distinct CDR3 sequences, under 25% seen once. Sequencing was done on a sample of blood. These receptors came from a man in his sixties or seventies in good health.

The CDR3 DNA reads as TGCAGCGTTGAAGGGCGGACTAGCGGGATGAGCACAGATACGCAGTATTTT. Protein sequence: CSVEGRTSGMSTDTQYF. The chain joins TRBV29-1 to TRBJ2-3, with TRBD2 matching 12 bases. Germline V gives CDR1 SQVTM, CDR2 ANQGSEA. The CDR3 is 17 amino acids. V dropped 1 base and J dropped 0; count of bases not matched to a gene: 5.

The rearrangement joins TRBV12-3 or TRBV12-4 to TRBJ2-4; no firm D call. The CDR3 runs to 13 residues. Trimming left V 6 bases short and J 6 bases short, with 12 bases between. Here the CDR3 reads CASRAENINIQYF. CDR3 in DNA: TGTGCCAGCAGAGCCGAGAACATAAACATTCAGTACTTC.

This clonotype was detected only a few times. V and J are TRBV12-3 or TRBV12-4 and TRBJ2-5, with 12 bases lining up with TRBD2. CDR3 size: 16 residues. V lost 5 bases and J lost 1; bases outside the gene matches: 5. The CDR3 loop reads CASSIRLAGAQETQYF. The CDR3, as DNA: TGTGCCAGCAGTATCCGACTAGCGGGAGCCCAAGAGACCCAGTACTTC.

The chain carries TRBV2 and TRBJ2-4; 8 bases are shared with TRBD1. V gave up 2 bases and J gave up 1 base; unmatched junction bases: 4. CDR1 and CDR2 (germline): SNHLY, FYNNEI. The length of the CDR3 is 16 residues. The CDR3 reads CASSEQGARAKNIQYF. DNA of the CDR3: TGTGCCAGCAGTGAACAGGGGGCGAGGGCCAAAAACATTCAGTACTTC.

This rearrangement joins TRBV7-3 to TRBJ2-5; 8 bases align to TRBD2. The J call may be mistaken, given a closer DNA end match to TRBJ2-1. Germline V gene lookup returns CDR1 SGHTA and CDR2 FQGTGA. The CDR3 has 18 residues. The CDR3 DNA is TGTGCCAGCAGCTTTCAGCCGCCCTTAGCGGGGCTACTCAATGAGCAGTTCTTC. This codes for CASSFQPPLAGLLNEQFF.

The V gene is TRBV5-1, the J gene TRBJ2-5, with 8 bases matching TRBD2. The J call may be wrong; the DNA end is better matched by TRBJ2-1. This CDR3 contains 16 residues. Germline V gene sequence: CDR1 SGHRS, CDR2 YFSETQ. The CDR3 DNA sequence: TGCGCCAGCAGCACCGACGGCGGGAGGAGATGGAATGAGCAGTTCTTC. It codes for CASSTDGGRRWNEQFF.

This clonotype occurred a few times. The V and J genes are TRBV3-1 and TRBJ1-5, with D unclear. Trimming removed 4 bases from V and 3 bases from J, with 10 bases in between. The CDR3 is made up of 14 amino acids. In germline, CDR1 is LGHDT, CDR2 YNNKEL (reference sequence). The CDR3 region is CASSPNRDNQPQHF. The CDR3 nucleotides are TGTGCCAGCAGCCCAAACAGAGACAATCAGCCCCAGCATTTT.

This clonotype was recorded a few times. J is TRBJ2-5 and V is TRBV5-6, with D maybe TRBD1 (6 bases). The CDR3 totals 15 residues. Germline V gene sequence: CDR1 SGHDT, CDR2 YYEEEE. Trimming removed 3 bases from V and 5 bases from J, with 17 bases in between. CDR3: CASSSNTGILETQYF. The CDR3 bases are TGTGCCAGCAGCTCCAATACAGGGATTCTTGAGACCCAGTACTTC.